The 6 T cell receptor beta chains in this list originate from one sample, sequenced in a study of T cell responses to AZD1222 COVID-19 vaccine (dated by TCRdb to the early 2020s). The sample's time point, from its label and the paper: baseline before first vaccination. Receptor libraries were prepared by the immunoSEQ multiplex PCR assay. Drawn from immuneACCESS, this table holds only the in-frame rearrangements with V and J called that TCRdb kept. Clones are partly lost; checked studies trace under half to an unresolved V gene and leave the rest unexplained. Recorded for this sample are about 150,000 clones; 90% to 95% of them occurred a single time. Approximately 2% of the sample is in the top ten clones. The sequencing used peripheral blood, collected on day 0 of AZD1222 vaccination. These receptors originate from an adult in good health.

About this clone itself: Other DNA sequences in the same sample also yield this CDR3. The rearrangement links TRBV3-1 (or the pseudogene TRBV3-2) to TRBJ2-2; 9 bases match TRBD2. Trimming took 4 bases from V and 3 from J; bases not matched to a gene: 0. Germline CDR1 reads LGHDT; CDR2 reads YNNKEL (reference sequence). The CDR3 is made up of 14 amino acids. Here the CDR3 DNA reads TGTGCCAGCAGCCCTAGCGGGGACACCGGGGAGCTGTTTTTT. The encoded protein is CASSPSGDTGELFF.

The CDR3 is CASSLQGLKYNEQFF. The CDR3 DNA is TGTGCCAGCAGCTTGCAGGGACTCAAGTACAATGAGCAGTTCTTC. The gene calls are TRBV5-4 and TRBJ2-1; the D gene is possibly TRBD2 (6 bases). The CDR3 loop spans 15 amino acids. Trimming left V 1 base short and J 4 bases short, with 12 bases between. In germline, CDR1 is SGHNT, CDR2 YYREEE (reference sequence).

CDR3 protein: CASSVNSPSGNTIYF. Here the CDR3 DNA reads TGTGCCAGCAGCGTGAACAGCCCCTCTGGAAACACCATATATTTT. The chain has TRBV9 and TRBJ1-3; no clear D gene. V was pared by 2 bases and J by 0 bases, with 9 bases between. CDR1 is SGDLS and CDR2 is YYNGEE in the germline V gene. The CDR3 covers 15 residues.

This clone was observed a few times. This chain connects TRBV2 to TRBJ2-3, with D possibly matching TRBD2 (5 bases). CDR1 and CDR2 (germline): SNHLY, FYNNEI. The CDR3 contains 14 residues. Trimming cost V 7 bases and J 2 bases, with 13 bases left between them. The CDR3 reads CASTSGPFTDTQYF. The CDR3 bases are TGTGCCAGCACGAGCGGACCATTCACAGATACGCAGTATTTT.

V usage is TRBV4-1 and J usage is TRBJ2-3; TRBD2 might be the D (6 bases). Trimming took 0 bases from V and 3 from J, leaving 13 bases between them. The germline CDR1 and CDR2 sequences are MGHRA and YSYEKL. The CDR3 totals 16 residues. The CDR3 coding sequence is TGCGCCAGCAGCCAAGAAACTAGCCTAGCAACAGATACGCAGTATTTT. It is translated as CASSQETSLATDTQYF.

This clone was counted once. This rearrangement joins TRBV4-1 to TRBJ1-1; 8 bases agree with TRBD1. Unmatched junction bases numbered 12, after V lost 0 bases and J lost 0 bases. Germline V lookup: CDR1 MGHRA, CDR2 YSYEKL. The CDR3 extends over 19 amino acids. Here the CDR3 DNA reads TGCGCCAGCAGCCAAGAGGGGACAGGTCTGCAGTCCCTGAACACTGAAGCTTTCTTT. This codes for CASSQEGTGLQSLNTEAFF.